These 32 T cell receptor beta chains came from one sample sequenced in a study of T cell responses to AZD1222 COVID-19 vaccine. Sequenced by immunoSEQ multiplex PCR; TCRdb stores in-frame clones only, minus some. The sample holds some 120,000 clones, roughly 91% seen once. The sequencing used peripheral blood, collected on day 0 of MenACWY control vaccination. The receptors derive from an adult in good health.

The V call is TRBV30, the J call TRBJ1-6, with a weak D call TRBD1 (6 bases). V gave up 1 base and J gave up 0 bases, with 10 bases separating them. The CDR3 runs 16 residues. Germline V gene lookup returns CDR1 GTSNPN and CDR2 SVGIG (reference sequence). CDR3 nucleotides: TGTGCCTGGAGTGAAGGGGGTAGCTCCTATAATTCACCCCTCCACTTT. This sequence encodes CAWSEGGSSYNSPLHF.

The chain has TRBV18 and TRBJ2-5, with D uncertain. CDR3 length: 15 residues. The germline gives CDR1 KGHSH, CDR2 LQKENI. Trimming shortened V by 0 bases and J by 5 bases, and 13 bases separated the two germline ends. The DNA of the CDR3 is TGTGCCAGCTCACCACCGTCAACTACTATTGAGACCCAGTACTTC. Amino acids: CASSPPSTTIETQYF. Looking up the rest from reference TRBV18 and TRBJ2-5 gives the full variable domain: NAGVMQNPRHLVRRRGQEARLRCSPMKGHSHVYWYRQLPEEGLKFMVYLQKENIIDESGMPKERFSAEFPKEGPSILRIQQVVRGDSAAYFCASSPPSTTIETQYFGPGTRLLVL.

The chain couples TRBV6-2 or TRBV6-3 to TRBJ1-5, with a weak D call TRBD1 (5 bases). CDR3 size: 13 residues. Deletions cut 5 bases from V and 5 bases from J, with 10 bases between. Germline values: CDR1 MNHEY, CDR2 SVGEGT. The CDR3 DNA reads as TGTGCCAGCAGTGACCAGGGATATCAGCCCCAGCATTTT. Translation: CASSDQGYQPQHF.

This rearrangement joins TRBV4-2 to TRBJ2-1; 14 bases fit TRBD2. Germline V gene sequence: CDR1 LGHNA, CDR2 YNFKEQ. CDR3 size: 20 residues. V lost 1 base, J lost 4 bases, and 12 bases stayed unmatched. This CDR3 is CASSQGGTGGTSGSYNEQFF. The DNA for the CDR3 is TGTGCCAGCAGCCAAGGAGGGACAGGGGGGACTAGCGGGAGTTACAATGAGCAGTTCTTC.

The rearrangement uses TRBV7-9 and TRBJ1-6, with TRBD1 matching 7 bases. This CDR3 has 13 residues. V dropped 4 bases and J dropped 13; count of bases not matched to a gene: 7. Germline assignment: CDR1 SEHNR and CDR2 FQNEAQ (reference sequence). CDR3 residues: CASSSTGVGPLHF. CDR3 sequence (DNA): TGTGCCAGCAGCTCTACAGGGGTAGGGCCCCTCCACTTT.

DNA for the CDR3: TGTGCCTGGAGTGCGGACAGGGGCCGCAATCAGCCCCAGCATTTT. Protein: CAWSADRGRNQPQHF. The chain combines TRBV30 with TRBJ1-5, with TRBD1 identical over 9 bases. This CDR3 has 15 amino acids. Germline trimming cut 1 base from V and 2 bases from J; bases unmatched to any gene: 3. Germline CDR1 GTSNPN, CDR2 SVGIG (reference sequence). Looking up the rest from reference TRBV30 and TRBJ1-5 gives the full variable domain: SQTIHQWPATLVQPVGSPLSLECTVEGTSNPNLYWYRQAAGRGLQLLFYSVGIGQISSEVPQNLSASRPQDRQFILSSKKLLLSDSGFYLCAWSADRGRNQPQHFGDGTRLSIL.

The CDR3 spells CAISDTGMPEQFF. As DNA, the CDR3 is TGTGCCATCAGTGACACAGGGATGCCTGAGCAGTTCTTC. This chain joins TRBV10-3 and TRBJ2-1; possibly TRBD1 for D (6 bases). Deletions cut 3 bases from V and 9 bases from J, with 12 bases between. The CDR3 is 13 residues long. Germline V gene data show CDR1 as ENHRY and CDR2 as SYGVKD.

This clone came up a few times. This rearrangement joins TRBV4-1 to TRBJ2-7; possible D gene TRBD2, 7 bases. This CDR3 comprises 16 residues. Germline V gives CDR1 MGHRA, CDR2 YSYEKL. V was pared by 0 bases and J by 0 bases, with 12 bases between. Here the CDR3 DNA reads TGCGCCAGCAGCCAAGAGGGGGGCGGGAGCTCCTACGAGCAGTACTTC. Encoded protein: CASSQEGGGSSYEQYF.

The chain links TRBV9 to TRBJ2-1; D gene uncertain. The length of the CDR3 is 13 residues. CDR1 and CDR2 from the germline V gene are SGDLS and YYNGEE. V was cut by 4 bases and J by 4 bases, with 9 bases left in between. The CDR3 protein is CASSIGQYNEQFF. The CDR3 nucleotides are TGTGCCAGCAGCATTGGGCAATACAATGAGCAGTTCTTC.

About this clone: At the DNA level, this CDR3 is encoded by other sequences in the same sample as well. DNA for the CDR3: TGTGCCAGCAGTTTGAAAGGCGGCTATGGCTACACCTTC. It encodes CASSLKGGYGYTF. The chain recombines TRBV12-3 or TRBV12-4 with TRBJ1-2; D remains unclear. The CDR3 contains 13 residues. V was shortened by 3 bases and J by 4 bases, with 9 bases between the two germline ends.

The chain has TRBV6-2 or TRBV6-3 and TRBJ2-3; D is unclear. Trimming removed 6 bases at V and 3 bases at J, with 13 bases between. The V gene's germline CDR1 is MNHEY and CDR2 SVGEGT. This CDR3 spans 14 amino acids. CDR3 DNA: TGTGCCAGCAGCCGCGGAACCACTACAGATACGCAGTATTTT. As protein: CASSRGTTTDTQYF.

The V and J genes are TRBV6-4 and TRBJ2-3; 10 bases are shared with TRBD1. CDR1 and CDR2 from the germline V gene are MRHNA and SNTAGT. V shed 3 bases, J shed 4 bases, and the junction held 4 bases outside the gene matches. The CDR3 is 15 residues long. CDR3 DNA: TGTGCCAGCAGTGATGGACAGGGGGGAGCAGATACGCAGTATTTT. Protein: CASSDGQGGADTQYF.

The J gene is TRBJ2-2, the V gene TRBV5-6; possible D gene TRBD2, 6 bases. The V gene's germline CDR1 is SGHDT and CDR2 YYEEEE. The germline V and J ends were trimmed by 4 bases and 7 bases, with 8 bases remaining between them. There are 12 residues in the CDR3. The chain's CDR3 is CASSLGGGELFF. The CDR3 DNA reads TGTGCCAGCAGCCTCGGGGGCGGGGAGCTGTTTTTT.

CDR3 bases: TGTGCCAGCAGAACAGGGGGATTCCCCAATCAGCCCCAGCATTTT. It specifies CASRTGGFPNQPQHF. The chain couples TRBV28 to TRBJ1-5; TRBD1 matches at 8 bases. The germline V gene encodes CDR1 MDHEN and CDR2 SYDVKM. V gave up 6 bases and J gave up 3 bases; unmatched junction bases: 7. The CDR3 is 15 amino acids.

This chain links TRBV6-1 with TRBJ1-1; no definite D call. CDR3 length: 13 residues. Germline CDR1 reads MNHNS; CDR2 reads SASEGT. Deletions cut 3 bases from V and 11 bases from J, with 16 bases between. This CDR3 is CASSDPYRNRAFF. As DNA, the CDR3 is TGTGCCAGCAGTGACCCCTACCGAAATCGGGCTTTCTTT.

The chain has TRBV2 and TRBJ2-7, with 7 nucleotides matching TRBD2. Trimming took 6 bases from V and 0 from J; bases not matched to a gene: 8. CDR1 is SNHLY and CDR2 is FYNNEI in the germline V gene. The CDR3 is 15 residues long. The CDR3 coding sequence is TGTGCCAGCAGCGCTAAAGCGGGACGCTCCTACGAGCAGTACTTC. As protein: CASSAKAGRSYEQYF.

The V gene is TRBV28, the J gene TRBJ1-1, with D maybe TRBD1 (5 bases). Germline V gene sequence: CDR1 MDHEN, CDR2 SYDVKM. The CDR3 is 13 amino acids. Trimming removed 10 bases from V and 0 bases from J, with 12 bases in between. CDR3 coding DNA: TGTGCCACAAGACAGTTGATGAACACTGAAGCTTTCTTT. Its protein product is CATRQLMNTEAFF.

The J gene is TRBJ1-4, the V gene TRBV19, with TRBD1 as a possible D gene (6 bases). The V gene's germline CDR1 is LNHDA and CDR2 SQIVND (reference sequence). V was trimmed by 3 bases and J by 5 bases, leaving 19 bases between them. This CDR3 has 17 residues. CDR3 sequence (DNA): TGTGCCAGTAGTATCCTGCTGGAGGGGACACCCAATGAAAAACTGTTTTTT. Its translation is CASSILLEGTPNEKLFF.

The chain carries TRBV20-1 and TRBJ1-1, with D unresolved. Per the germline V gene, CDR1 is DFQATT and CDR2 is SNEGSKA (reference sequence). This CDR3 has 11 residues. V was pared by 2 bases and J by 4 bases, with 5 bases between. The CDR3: CSARKATEAFF. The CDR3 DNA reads TGCAGTGCTAGAAAAGCCACTGAAGCTTTCTTT.

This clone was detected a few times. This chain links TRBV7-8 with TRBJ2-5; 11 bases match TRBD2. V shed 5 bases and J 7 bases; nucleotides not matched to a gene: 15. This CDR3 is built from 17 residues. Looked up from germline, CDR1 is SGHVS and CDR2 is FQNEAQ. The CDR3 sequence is CASSKGLAEDKGSTQYF. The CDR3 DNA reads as TGTGCCAGCAGCAAGGGACTAGCGGAGGACAAAGGTTCGACCCAGTACTTC.

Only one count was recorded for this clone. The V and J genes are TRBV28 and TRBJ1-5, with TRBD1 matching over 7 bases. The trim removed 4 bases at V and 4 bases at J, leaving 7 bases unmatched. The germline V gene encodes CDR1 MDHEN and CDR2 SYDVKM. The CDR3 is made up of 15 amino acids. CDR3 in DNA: TGTGCCAGCAGTTGGAACACAGGGGTAAATCAGCCCCAGCATTTT. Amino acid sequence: CASSWNTGVNQPQHF.

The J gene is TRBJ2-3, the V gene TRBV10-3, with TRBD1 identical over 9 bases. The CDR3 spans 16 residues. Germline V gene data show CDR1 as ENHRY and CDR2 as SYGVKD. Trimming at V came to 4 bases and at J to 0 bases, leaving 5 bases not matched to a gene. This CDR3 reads CAISGQGEGSTDTQYF. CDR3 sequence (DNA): TGTGCCATCAGTGGACAGGGGGAAGGTAGCACAGATACGCAGTATTTT.

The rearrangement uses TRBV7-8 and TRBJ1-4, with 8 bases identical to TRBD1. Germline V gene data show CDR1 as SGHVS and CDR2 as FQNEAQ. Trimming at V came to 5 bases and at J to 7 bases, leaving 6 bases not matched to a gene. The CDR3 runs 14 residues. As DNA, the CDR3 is TGTGCCAGCAGCCCAGGGGGCATGGGTGAAAAACTGTTTTTT. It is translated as CASSPGGMGEKLFF. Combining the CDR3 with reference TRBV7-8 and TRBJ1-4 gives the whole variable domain GAGVSQSPRYKVAKRGQDVALRCDPISGHVSLFWYQQALGQGPEFLTYFQNEAQLDKSGLPSDRFFAERPEGSVSTLKIQRTQQEDSAVYLCASSPGGMGEKLFFGSGTQLSVL.

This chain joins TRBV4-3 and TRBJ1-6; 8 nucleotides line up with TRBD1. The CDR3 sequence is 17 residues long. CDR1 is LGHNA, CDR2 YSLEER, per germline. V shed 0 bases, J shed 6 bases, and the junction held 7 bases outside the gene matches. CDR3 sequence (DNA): TGCGCCAGCAGCCAAGATTCCGCAGGGGGCACTAATTCACCCCTCCACTTT. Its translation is CASSQDSAGGTNSPLHF.

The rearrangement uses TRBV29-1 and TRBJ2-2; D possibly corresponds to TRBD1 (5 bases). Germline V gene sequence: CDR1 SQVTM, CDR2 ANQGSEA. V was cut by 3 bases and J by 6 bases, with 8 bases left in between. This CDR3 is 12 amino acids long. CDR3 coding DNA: TGCAGCGTTGAGTTAGGGGCCGGGGAGCTGTTTTTT. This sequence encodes CSVELGAGELFF.

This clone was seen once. The chain's CDR3 is CASSLATGSEETQYF. CDR3 DNA: TGTGCCAGCAGCTTAGCCACAGGGTCGGAAGAGACCCAGTACTTC. The V gene is TRBV7-6, the J gene TRBJ2-5; TRBD1 is a possible D gene (6 bases). Trimming pared 0 bases from V and 3 bases from J, leaving 11 bases between. The CDR3 spans 15 residues. CDR1 is SGHVS and CDR2 is FNYEAQ in the germline V gene.

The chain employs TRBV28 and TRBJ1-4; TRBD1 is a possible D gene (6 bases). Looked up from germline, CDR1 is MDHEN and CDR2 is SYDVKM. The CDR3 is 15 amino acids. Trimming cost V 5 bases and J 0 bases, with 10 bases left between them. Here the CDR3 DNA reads TGTGCCAGCAGTCCGACAGGTGCAACTAATGAAAAACTGTTTTTT. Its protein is CASSPTGATNEKLFF.

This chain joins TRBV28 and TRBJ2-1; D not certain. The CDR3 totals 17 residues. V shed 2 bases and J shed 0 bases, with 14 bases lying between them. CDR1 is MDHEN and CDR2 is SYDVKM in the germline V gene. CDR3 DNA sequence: TGTGCCAGCAGTTTACCCCCCGGGCGGAGCTCCTACAATGAGCAGTTCTTC. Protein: CASSLPPGRSSYNEQFF.

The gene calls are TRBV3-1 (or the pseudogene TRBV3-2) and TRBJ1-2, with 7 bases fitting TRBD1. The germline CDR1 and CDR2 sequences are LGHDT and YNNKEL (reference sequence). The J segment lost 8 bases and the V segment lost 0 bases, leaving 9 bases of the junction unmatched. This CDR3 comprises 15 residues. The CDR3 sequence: CASSQEATGAEGYTF. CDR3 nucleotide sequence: TGTGCCAGCAGCCAAGAGGCCACAGGGGCGGAGGGCTACACCTTC.

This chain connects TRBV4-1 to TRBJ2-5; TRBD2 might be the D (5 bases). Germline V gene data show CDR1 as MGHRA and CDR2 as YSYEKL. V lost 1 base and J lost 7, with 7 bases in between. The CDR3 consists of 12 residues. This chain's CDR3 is CASSQARGTQYF. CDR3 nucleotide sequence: TGCGCCAGCAGCCAAGCTCGGGGGACCCAGTACTTC.

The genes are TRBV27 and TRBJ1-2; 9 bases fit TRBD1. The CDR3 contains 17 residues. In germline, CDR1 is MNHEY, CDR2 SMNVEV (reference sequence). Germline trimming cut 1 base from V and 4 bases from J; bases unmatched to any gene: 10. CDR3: CASSLLGGTGSIYGYTF. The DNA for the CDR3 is TGTGCCAGCAGTTTATTGGGAGGGACAGGGTCGATCTATGGCTACACCTTC.

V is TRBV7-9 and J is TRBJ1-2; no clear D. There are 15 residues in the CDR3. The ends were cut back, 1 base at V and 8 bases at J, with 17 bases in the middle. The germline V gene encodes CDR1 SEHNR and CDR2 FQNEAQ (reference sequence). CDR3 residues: CASSLVLRDLRGYTF. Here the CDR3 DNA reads TGTGCCAGCAGCTTAGTTCTCAGAGATCTTCGGGGCTACACCTTC.